These T cell receptor beta chains were read from a single sample in a study of cytomegalovirus exposure and HLA in healthy donors. TCRdb's table, derived via immunoSEQ multiplex PCR, lists solely in-frame clones and lacks some. This table has over 130,000 clones, 70% to 85% appearing once. Material for sequencing was PBMCs. Receptors originate from a male donor in good health and CMV-seronegative. The CDR3 runs from the conserved cysteine through the conserved F or W. The order of the fields is clone size, J gene, V gene, D gene, CDR3 DNA, CDR3 protein. D genes are given only for firm matches. Part of the rows lack a size; the others show once, few, many or a class for expanded clones.

>.|TRBJ2-7|TRBV6-5|TRBD2
TGTGCCAGCAGTTACTCGCCGACTAGCGGGAGATACGAGCAGTACTTC
CASSYSPTSGRYEQYF
>.|TRBJ1-1|TRBV7-2|.
TGTGCCAGCAGCGAAAGACAGCTAGTAAACACTGAAGCTTTCTTT
CASSERQLVNTEAFF
>.|TRBJ2-3|TRBV6-4|.
TGTGCCAGCAGTCTGCTTGCGGGGACTTCAGATACGCAGTATTTT
CASSLLAGTSDTQYF
>.|TRBJ1-5|TRBV19|TRBD1
TGTGCCAGTAGTTGGGGGGACAGGACGAATCAGCCCCAGCATTTT
CASSWGDRTNQPQHF
>.|TRBJ2-7|TRBV6-5|.
TGTGCCAGCACCCGTGCAGGGCCCTCCCGCGAGCAGTACTTC
CASTRAGPSREQYF
>.|TRBJ1-3|TRBV5-1|.
TGCGCCAGCAGCTTGGAGACAGCTGGAAACACCATATATTTT
CASSLETAGNTIYF
>.|TRBJ2-4|TRBV7-2|.
TGTGCCAGTTCATACCTAGAGAGGGACATTCAGTACTTC
CASSYLERDIQYF
>.|TRBJ2-4|TRBV4-1|.
TGCGCCAGCAGCTCCTTAGGGGGGGGAGGAAACATTCAGTACTTC
CASSSLGGGGNIQYF
>.|TRBJ1-1|TRBV7-8|.
TGTGCCAGCAGCTTAGGGTCGGGCACTGAAGCTTTCTTT
CASSLGSGTEAFF
>.|TRBJ2-2|TRBV5-1|TRBD2
TGCGCCAGCGGCGGGAGCACCGGGGAGCTGTTTTTT
CASGGSTGELFF
>.|TRBJ2-7|TRBV27|TRBD1
TGTGCCAGCAGTTTTAACCAGGGGGCGGCCTACGAGCAGTACTTC
CASSFNQGAAYEQYF
>.|TRBJ2-3|TRBV6-5|.
TGTGCCAGCAGTTACCAGGGGACGACAGATACGCAGTATTTT
CASSYQGTTDTQYF
>once|TRBJ2-5|TRBV10-3|.
TGTGCCATCAGTGAGACAGGGAACCAAGAGACCCAGTACTTC
CAISETGNQETQYF
>.|TRBJ2-1|TRBV6-5|.
TGTGCCAGCAGTTACTCCATCGGGAGAAACAATGAGCAGTTCTTC
CASSYSIGRNNEQFF
>.|TRBJ1-3|TRBV6-5|.
TGTGCCAGCAGTTATTCCGGGGTCCTCTCTGGAAACACCATATATTTT
CASSYSGVLSGNTIYF
>.|TRBJ2-1|TRBV7-2|.
TGTGCCAGCAGCTTAGGGCCCCTTGACTATGAGCAGTTCTTC
CASSLGPLDYEQFF
>few|TRBJ1-1|TRBV18|TRBD1
TGTGCCAGCTCACCACTGACAGGGCCGAACACTGAAGCTTTCTTT
CASSPLTGPNTEAFF
>once|TRBJ2-7|TRBV30|TRBD2
TGTGCCTGGAGTATAAGGGGACTACCCGTCGAGCAGTACTTC
CAWSIRGLPVEQYF
>.|TRBJ1-5|TRBV6-5|.
TGTGCCAGCAGTTATGGAGGGAGCAATCAGCCCCAGCATTTT
CASSYGGSNQPQHF
>.|TRBJ1-2|TRBV25-1|TRBD1
TGTGCCAGCAGTAAACAACTCGACAGGGGCGGCTACACCTTC
CASSKQLDRGGYTF
>.|TRBJ1-5|TRBV6-5|.
TGTGCCGCCGCCGAGAGCTATAGCAATCAGCCCCAGCATTTT
CAAAESYSNQPQHF
>.|TRBJ2-3|TRBV18|.
TGTGCCAGCTCACCCTCCGGGGATACGCAGTATTTT
CASSPSGDTQYF
>.|TRBJ2-1|TRBV6-4|TRBD2
TGTGCCAGCAGCTCGTGGGGGGGTAGTGAGCAGTTCTTC
CASSSWGGSEQFF
>.|TRBJ2-7|TRBV18|TRBD1
TGTGCCAGCTCACCGCGCCGGGACAGGGGGCTTTGGGAGCAGTACTTC
CASSPRRDRGLWEQYF
>.|TRBJ2-3|TRBV19|.
TGTGCCAGTAGTTCCGGGACTAGCACAGATACGCAGTATTTT
CASSSGTSTDTQYF
>few|TRBJ2-1|TRBV30|TRBD2
TGTGCCTGGACAAGTTTAATAGCGGGATACAATGAGCAGTTCTTC
CAWTSLIAGYNEQFF
>few|TRBJ1-2|TRBV5-5|.
TGTGCCAGCAGCTTCGGCGGGGCAGGGCTGGGCATGGGCTATGGCTACACCTTC
CASSFGGAGLGMGYGYTF
>.|TRBJ2-2|TRBV5-4|.
TGTGCCAGCAGCCGCCAACACGGGGAGCTGTTTTTT
CASSRQHGELFF
>.|TRBJ1-1|TRBV2|.
TGTGCCAACGTGGGGGGAGGTCCTGAAGCTTTCTTT
CANVGGGPEAFF
>.|TRBJ2-3|TRBV27|.
TGTGCCAGCAGTGTTCCGGGACTCACAGATACGCAGTATTTT
CASSVPGLTDTQYF
>.|TRBJ2-3|TRBV4-1|TRBD2
TGCGCCAGCAGCCGACTAGCGGGAGGGGATACGCAGTATTTT
CASSRLAGGDTQYF
>.|TRBJ1-1|TRBV18|TRBD1
TGTGCCAGCTCACCGGGACAGAGCATTATATATACGGACTATGAAGCTTTCTTT
CASSPGQSIIYTDYEAFF
>.|TRBJ2-7|TRBV11-2|TRBD2
TGTGCCAGCAGCCCCCCCAGGGAGGGCGAGCAGTACTTC
CASSPPREGEQYF
>.|TRBJ2-3|TRBV29-1|.
TGCAGCGTGCCTTTAGGCCAGGGGATCCCGATCGCAGATACGCAGTATTTT
CSVPLGQGIPIADTQYF
>.|TRBJ2-7|TRBV9|.
TGTGCCAGCAGCGTAGGGCAGGGGCCTCGCGAGCAGTACTTC
CASSVGQGPREQYF